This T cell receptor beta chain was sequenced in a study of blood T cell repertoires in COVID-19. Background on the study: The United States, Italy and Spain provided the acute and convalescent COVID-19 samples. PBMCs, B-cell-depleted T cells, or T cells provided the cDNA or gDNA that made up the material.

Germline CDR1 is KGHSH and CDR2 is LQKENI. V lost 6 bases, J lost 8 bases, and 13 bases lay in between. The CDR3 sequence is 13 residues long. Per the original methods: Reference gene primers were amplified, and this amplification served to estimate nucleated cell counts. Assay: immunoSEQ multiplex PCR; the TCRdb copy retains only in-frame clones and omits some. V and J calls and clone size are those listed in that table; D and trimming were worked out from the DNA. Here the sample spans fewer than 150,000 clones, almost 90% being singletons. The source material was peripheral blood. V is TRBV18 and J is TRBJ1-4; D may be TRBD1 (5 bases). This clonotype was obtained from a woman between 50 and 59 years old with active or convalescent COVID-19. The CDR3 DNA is TGTGCCAGCTCGCCCAGGGTCGAGGAAAAACTGTTTTTT. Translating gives CASSPRVEEKLFF.